Here is one T cell receptor (beta chain) with its context. The data are from a study of blood T cell repertoires in COVID-19. TCRdb's copy holds only in-frame clones and misses some; the assay was immunoSEQ multiplex PCR. The data hold about 290,000 clones, with around four fifths observed a single time. This receptor was obtained from a woman aged 45 to 65 with active or convalescent COVID-19. Sequenced input: peripheral blood.

The CDR3 reads CASSLRGNEQFF. DNA for the CDR3: TGTGCCAGCAGCCTCCGAGGGAATGAGCAGTTCTTC. The chain carries TRBV6-5 and TRBJ2-1, with TRBD2 as a possible D gene (5 bases). The CDR3 has 12 residues. CDR1 and CDR2 (germline): MNHEY, SVGAGI. Trimming shortened V by 6 bases and J by 7 bases, and 10 bases separated the two germline ends.